Presented here are 31 T cell receptor beta chains from one specimen sequenced in a study of CD8 T cells in ankylosing spondylitis. TCRdb re-derived calls from the 5' RACE reads in MiXCR, one entry per CDR3 protein. In the table there are about 130,000 distinct CDR3 sequences, over 10% of which are singletons. The source material was blood, either unsorted or a sorted T cell fraction (not recorded which). These TCRs come from a female donor with ankylosing spondylitis or in good health (not recorded which).

This clonotype has ten or more counts. The chain combines TRBV6-1 with TRBJ2-2; no reliable D call. CDR1 and CDR2 from the germline V gene are MNHNS and SASEGT. V was clipped by 3 bases and J by 1 base, with 9 bases between them. This CDR3 spans 15 amino acids. CDR3 amino acids: CASSDDQVNTGELFF. The CDR3 DNA is TGTGCCAGCAGTGACGATCAGGTGAACACCGGGGAGCTGTTTTTT.

The table lists this clonotype with many counts. The chain combines TRBV29-1 with TRBJ2-5; the D call may be TRBD1 or TRBD2 (5 bases each). CDR3 size: 10 residues. The V and J ends lost 3 bases and 7 bases respectively, with 6 bases between them. Per germline, CDR1 SQVTM and CDR2 ANQGSEA. Here the CDR3 reads CSVERGTQYF. The CDR3 DNA reads TGCAGCGTTGAGAGGGGGACCCAGTACTTC.

This chain uses TRBV3-1 with TRBJ2-5; a possible D gene is TRBD2 (7 bases). Germline V CDR1 and CDR2: LGHDT, YNNKEL (reference sequence). Trimming took 0 bases from V and 4 from J, leaving 15 bases between them. The CDR3 is made up of 16 amino acids. CDR3 in DNA: TGTGCCAGCAGCCAAGAAGTGGGGGGGCTGGGAGAGACCCAGTACTTC. Translated: CASSQEVGGLGETQYF.

This clonotype was observed many times. The CDR3 loop reads CSATEGASGYNEQFF. The CDR3 DNA is TGCAGTGCTACGGAGGGGGCTAGCGGCTACAATGAGCAGTTCTTC. The J gene is TRBJ2-1, the V gene TRBV20-1; perhaps D is TRBD1 or TRBD2 (7 bases each). Per the germline V gene, CDR1 is DFQATT and CDR2 is SNEGSKA (reference sequence). V lost 4 bases to trimming and J lost 3 bases, with 16 bases between them. The CDR3 spans 15 residues.

This clonotype was recorded at least ten times. CDR3 DNA: TGTGCCAGCAGTTTTCCCTGGGGGCAGGGGAACACTGAAGCTTTCTTT. It codes for CASSFPWGQGNTEAFF. The gene calls are TRBV12-3 or TRBV12-4 and TRBJ1-1, with D possibly TRBD1 on 6 matching bases. The CDR3 length is 16 residues. With 3 bases removed from V and 1 base from J, the gap between germline ends came to 15 bases.

The V gene is TRBV2, the J gene TRBJ2-7, with 11 bases matching TRBD2. The CDR3 consists of 16 residues. Germline V gene data show CDR1 as SNHLY and CDR2 as FYNNEI. Losses at the gene ends were 3 bases for V and 1 base for J; bases not matched to a gene: 5. In DNA, the CDR3 is TGTGCCAGCAGTGAGACTAGCGGGACCTATTCCTACGAGCAGTACTTC. Amino acid sequence: CASSETSGTYSYEQYF.

The V and J genes are TRBV5-5 and TRBJ2-1; possible D gene TRBD2, 6 bases. This CDR3 region has 15 residues. V dropped 1 base and J dropped 5 bases, with 13 bases sitting between them. CDR1 is SGHKS, CDR2 YYEKEE, per germline (reference sequence). The CDR3 sequence is CASSLIGTGNNEQFF. As DNA, the CDR3 is TGTGCCAGCAGCTTGATCGGGACTGGTAACAATGAGCAGTTCTTC.

This clonotype was seen at least ten times. This sequence joins TRBV20-1 and TRBJ2-7, with a tentative D call TRBD2 (5 bases). From germline, CDR1 is DFQATT and CDR2 SNEGSKA (reference sequence). Trimming shortened V by 0 bases and J by 1 base, and 13 bases separated the two germline ends. The CDR3 totals 15 residues. The CDR3 nucleotides are TGCAGTGCTAGAGATCGGATAGGGAGTTCCTACGAGCAGTACTTC. This gives the protein CSARDRIGSSYEQYF.

In its sample, this clonotype was seen many times. This sequence joins TRBV28 and TRBJ1-5; D is perhaps TRBD1 (5 bases). The CDR3 has 15 residues. Trimming removed 6 bases at V and 0 bases at J, with 12 bases between. CDR1 and CDR2 (germline): MDHEN, SYDVKM. This CDR3 reads CASRRRTLSNQPQHF. In DNA, the CDR3 is TGTGCCAGCAGACGGAGGACACTTAGCAATCAGCCCCAGCATTTT.

Details on this clonotype: This may come from a read error, since a much larger clone is one base off. The rearrangement links TRBV12-3 or TRBV12-4 to TRBJ1-2; D gene ambiguous. This CDR3 spans 13 amino acids. DNA of the CDR3: TGTGTCAGCAGTTCAGGCAGACGCTATGGCTACACCTTC. Its protein is CVSSSGRRYGYTF.

There are many counts of this clonotype. The chain employs TRBV20-1 and TRBJ1-2, with D perhaps matching TRBD1 (5 bases). V was pared by 1 base and J by 5 bases, with 11 bases between. CDR1 is DFQATT and CDR2 is SNEGSKA in the germline V gene (reference sequence). This CDR3 is 13 amino acids long. Here the CDR3 DNA reads TGCAGTGCTAGAGGGGACGGGAAGTATGGCTACACCTTC. Its translation: CSARGDGKYGYTF.

This sequence joins TRBV7-9 and TRBJ1-3; D gene uncertain. The CDR3 totals 16 residues. CDR1 is SEHNR, CDR2 FQNEAQ, per germline (reference sequence). Trimming removed 3 bases at V and 0 bases at J, with 12 bases between. The CDR3 loop reads CASSFSAVPSGNTIYF. For the CDR3, the DNA is TGTGCCAGCAGCTTCTCGGCGGTCCCCTCTGGAAACACCATATATTTT.

This clonotype occurred many times. The CDR3 DNA follows: TGTGCCAGCAGTGAAGTGGGAGCCTACGAGCAGTACTTC. It specifies CASSEVGAYEQYF. This chain uses TRBV2 with TRBJ2-7, with D perhaps TRBD2 (5 bases). This CDR3 has 13 residues. The germline V gene has CDR1 SNHLY and CDR2 FYNNEI. The germline V and J ends were trimmed by 1 base and 2 bases, with 6 bases remaining between them.

The sample holds many counts of this clonotype. V gene TRBV28 combines with J gene TRBJ2-7; D not resolved. This CDR3 contains 16 residues. Between the trimmed V and J ends, which lost 4 bases and 0 bases, there was a span of 16 bases. CDR1 is MDHEN, CDR2 SYDVKM, per germline. The CDR3 loop is CASSSGFLGSSYEQYF. CDR3 bases: TGTGCCAGCAGTTCCGGATTCCTAGGCAGCTCCTACGAGCAGTACTTC.

There are many counts of this clonotype. The gene calls are TRBV7-8 and TRBJ2-1; tentatively, D is TRBD2 (6 bases). The CDR3 is 14 residues long. The V end was cut by 3 bases, the J end by 9 bases, with 15 bases between. Germline V CDR1 and CDR2: SGHVS, FQNEAQ. The CDR3: CASSLTRGVGEQFF. The CDR3 DNA reads TGTGCCAGCAGCTTGACTAGGGGCGTAGGTGAGCAGTTCTTC.

The rearrangement joins TRBV19 to TRBJ1-5; tentatively, D is TRBD1 (5 bases). The germline V and J ends were trimmed by 6 bases and 2 bases, with 14 bases remaining between them. This CDR3 region has 15 residues. The germline CDR1 and CDR2 sequences are LNHDA and SQIVND (reference sequence). The DNA for the CDR3 is TGTGCCAGTAGAGAGACAGATGGGGGCAATCAGCCCCAGCATTTT. Protein: CASRETDGGNQPQHF.

This clonotype has ten or more counts. J is TRBJ2-1 and V is TRBV7-3; 10 bases fit TRBD2. Trimming at V came to 4 bases and at J to 2 bases, leaving 5 bases not matched to a gene. The CDR3 sequence is 16 residues long. Germline CDR1 reads SGHTA; CDR2 reads FQGTGA. The CDR3 nucleotides read TGTGCCAGCAGCTCGTCTCTAGCGGGGGCCTACAATGAGCAGTTCTTC. This encodes CASSSSLAGAYNEQFF.

As concerns this clonotype: One end of the junction varies from germline; a read error may be responsible. The chain couples TRBV24-1 to TRBJ2-1; 12 positions match TRBD2. Germline CDR1 and CDR2: KGHDR and SFDVKD. This CDR3 is 14 amino acids long. For the CDR3, the DNA is TGTACCACCGGAGGACTAGCGGGACTGGATGAGCAGTTCTTC. Residues: CTTGGLAGLDEQFF.

In this sample, this clonotype turned up many times. The rearrangement uses TRBV6-5 and TRBJ1-1; the D is unclear. Germline V CDR1 and CDR2: MNHEY, SVGAGI. The ends were cut back, 6 bases at V and 1 base at J, with 6 bases in the middle. The CDR3 length is 12 residues. The CDR3 DNA follows: TGTGCCAGCAGCCTCCCGAACACTGAAGCTTTCTTT. Its translation is CASSLPNTEAFF.

V gene TRBV5-1 combines with J gene TRBJ2-1; either TRBD1 or TRBD2 may fit D (5 bases each). The CDR3 loop spans 15 amino acids. The germline CDR1 and CDR2 sequences are SGHRS and YFSETQ. Trimming pared 4 bases from V and 2 bases from J, leaving 13 bases between. The CDR3 protein is CASSGWGSPYNEQFF. Written as DNA, the CDR3 is TGCGCCAGCAGCGGGTGGGGGTCCCCCTACAATGAGCAGTTCTTC. The full variable domain, with the rest looked up from reference TRBV5-1 and TRBJ2-1, is KAGVTQTPRYLIKTRGQQVTLSCSPISGHRSVSWYQQTPGQGLQFLFEYFSETQRNKGNFPGRFSGRQFSNSRSEMNVSTLELGDSALYLCASSGWGSPYNEQFFGPGTRLTVL.

Many counts were recorded for this clonotype. The chain joins TRBV5-1 to TRBJ2-3; 9 positions agree with TRBD2. This CDR3 is 16 amino acids long. Germline lookup yields CDR1 SGHRS and CDR2 YFSETQ. The V and J ends lost 5 bases and 4 bases, in that order; junction bases with no gene match: 11. CDR3 bases: TGCGCCAGCAGGAAGGAACAAGCGGGAGGCGCAGATACGCAGTATTTT. It translates to CASRKEQAGGADTQYF.

Many counts were recorded for this clonotype. This chain uses TRBV20-1 with TRBJ2-1; D ambiguous. V was clipped by 2 bases and J by 5 bases, with 13 bases between them. This CDR3 has 14 residues. The germline V gene encodes CDR1 DFQATT and CDR2 SNEGSKA (reference sequence). The CDR3, as DNA: TGCAGTGCTAGAAGAGCCGGAATCGACAATGAGCAGTTCTTC. It translates to CSARRAGIDNEQFF.

This clonotype came up many times. This chain links TRBV15 with TRBJ1-5; possibly TRBD1 for D (6 bases). V was pared by 4 bases and J by 7 bases, with 11 bases between. The CDR3 is 13 amino acids. Germline-derived CDR1 and CDR2 are LNHNV and YYDKDF (reference sequence). CDR3 sequence: CATSTSGDQPQHF. The CDR3 region has the DNA TGTGCCACCAGCACTTCAGGGGACCAGCCCCAGCATTTT. The variable domain in full, with the rest retrieved from reference TRBV15 and TRBJ1-5, is DAMVIQNPRYQVTQFGKPVTLSCSQTLNHNVMYWYQQKSSQAPKLLFHYYDKDFNNEADTPDNFQSRRPNTSFCFLDIRSPGLGDTAMYLCATSTSGDQPQHFGDGTRLSIL.

At least ten counts were recorded for this clonotype. The V call is TRBV20-1, the J call TRBJ2-1, with D possibly being TRBD2 (5 bases). CDR3 size: 15 residues. Germline values: CDR1 DFQATT, CDR2 SNEGSKA (reference sequence). Between the trimmed V and J ends, which lost 0 bases and 2 bases, there was a span of 11 bases. The CDR3 sequence: CSARDNGKAYNEQFF. In DNA, the CDR3 is TGCAGTGCTAGAGATAACGGGAAGGCCTACAATGAGCAGTTCTTC.

V gene TRBV4-2 combines with J gene TRBJ1-6; D is unclear. Germline CDR1 reads LGHNA; CDR2 reads YNFKEQ. The CDR3 totals 16 residues. Trimming left V 2 bases short and J 5 bases short, with 13 bases between. The CDR3 DNA is TGTGCCAGCAGCCAAAATGGAGGCCAGAATAATTCACCCCTCCACTTT. The encoded protein is CASSQNGGQNNSPLHF.

This clonotype has more than one count but fewer than ten. A read error is possible here, since a much larger clone lies one base away. The chain has TRBV27 and TRBJ2-3; D might be TRBD2 (6 bases). CDR1 is MNHEY and CDR2 is SMNVEV in the germline V gene (reference sequence). The CDR3 is 16 amino acids. V lost 2 bases and J 4 bases, leaving 16 bases between the germline ends. The CDR3 region has the DNA TGTGCCAGCAGTTTACGGGGGAGAGGTGACTCAGATACGCAGTATTTT. It encodes CASSLRGRGDSDTQYF.

This clonotype was counted ten times or more. The chain couples TRBV5-1 to TRBJ2-3; 10 nucleotides align to TRBD2. The ends lost 4 bases at V and 2 bases at J; junction bases unmatched: 4. Germline-derived CDR1 and CDR2 are SGHRS and YFSETQ. The CDR3 runs 15 residues. CDR3 sequence (DNA): TGCGCCAGCAGCCCGGGACTAGCGATCACAGATACGCAGTATTTT. Its translation: CASSPGLAITDTQYF.

This clonotype was picked up a small number of times. V gene TRBV30 combines with J gene TRBJ2-1; 8 nucleotides agree with TRBD2. The CDR3 contains 14 residues. The junction had 7 bases not matched to a gene; V was cut back by 1 base and J by 8 bases. CDR1 GTSNPN and CDR2 SVGIG come from the germline V gene (reference sequence). CDR3 in amino acids: CAWSASGPRDEQFF. CDR3 nucleotide sequence: TGTGCCTGGAGTGCTAGCGGGCCAAGGGATGAGCAGTTCTTC.

This clonotype occurred many times. The rearrangement uses TRBV18 and TRBJ2-4, with TRBD1 identical over 8 bases. The CDR3 is 13 residues long. V shed 6 bases, J shed 5 bases, and the junction held 3 bases outside the gene matches. Germline values: CDR1 KGHSH, CDR2 LQKENI. The CDR3 region is CASSPDRENIQYF. The CDR3 nucleotides are TGTGCCAGCTCCCCGGACAGGGAAAACATTCAGTACTTC.

Details on this clonotype: A read error may produce the germline difference seen at one junction end. The gene calls are TRBV6-5 and TRBJ1-2; 8 bases are a match to TRBD1. CDR1 is MNHEY, CDR2 SVGAGI, per germline. This CDR3 is 12 amino acids long. In nucleotides, the CDR3 is TGTGCCGGCACCACAGGGGGGAAGGGCTACGCCTTC. Translating it yields CAGTTGGKGYAF.

A note on this clonotype: This could be a read error, since a much larger clone is one nucleotide away. The rearrangement links TRBV7-6 to TRBJ1-2, with D maybe TRBD1 (5 bases). Per the germline V gene, CDR1 is SGHVS and CDR2 is FNYEAQ. CDR3 size: 15 residues. CDR3 protein: CASSLVPGLSDGYPF. CDR3 nucleotides: TGTGCCAGCAGCTTGGTACCAGGGTTGAGTGATGGCTACCCCTTC. The variable domain in full, with the rest retrieved from reference TRBV7-6 and TRBJ1-2, is GAGVSQSPRYKVTKRGQDVALRCDPISGHVSLYWYRQALGQGPEFLTYFNYEAQQDKSGLPNDRFSAERPEGSISTLTIQRTEQRDSAMYRCASSLVPGLSDGYPFGSGTRLTVV.